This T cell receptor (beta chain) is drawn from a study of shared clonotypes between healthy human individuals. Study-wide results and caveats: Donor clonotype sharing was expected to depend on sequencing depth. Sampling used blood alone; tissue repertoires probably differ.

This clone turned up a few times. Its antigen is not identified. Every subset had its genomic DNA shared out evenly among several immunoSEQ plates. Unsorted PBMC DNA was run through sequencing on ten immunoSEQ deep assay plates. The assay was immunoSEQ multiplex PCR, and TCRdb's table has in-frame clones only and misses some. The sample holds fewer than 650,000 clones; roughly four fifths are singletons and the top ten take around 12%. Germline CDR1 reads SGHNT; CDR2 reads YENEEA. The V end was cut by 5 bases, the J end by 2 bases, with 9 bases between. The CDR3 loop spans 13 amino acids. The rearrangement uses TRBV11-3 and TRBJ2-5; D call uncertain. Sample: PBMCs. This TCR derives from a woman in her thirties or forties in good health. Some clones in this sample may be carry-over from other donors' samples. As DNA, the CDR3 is TGTGCCAGCAGCCCTAGTGGGCAAGAGACCCAGTACTTC. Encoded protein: CASSPSGQETQYF.